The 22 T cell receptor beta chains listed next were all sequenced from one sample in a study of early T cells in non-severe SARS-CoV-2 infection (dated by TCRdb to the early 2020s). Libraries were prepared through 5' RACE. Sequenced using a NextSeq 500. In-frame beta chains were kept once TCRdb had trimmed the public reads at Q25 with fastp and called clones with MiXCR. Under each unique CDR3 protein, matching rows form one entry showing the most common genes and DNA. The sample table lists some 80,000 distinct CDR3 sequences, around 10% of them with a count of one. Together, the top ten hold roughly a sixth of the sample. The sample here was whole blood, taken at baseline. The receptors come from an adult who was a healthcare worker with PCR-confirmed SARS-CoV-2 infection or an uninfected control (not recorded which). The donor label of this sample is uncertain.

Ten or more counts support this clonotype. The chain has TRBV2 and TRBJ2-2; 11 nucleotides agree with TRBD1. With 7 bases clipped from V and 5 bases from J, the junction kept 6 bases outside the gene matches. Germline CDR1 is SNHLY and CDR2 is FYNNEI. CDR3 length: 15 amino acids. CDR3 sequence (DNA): TGTGCCAGCAATATGGGACAGGGGGAAACCGGGGAGCTGTTTTTT. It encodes CASNMGQGETGELFF.

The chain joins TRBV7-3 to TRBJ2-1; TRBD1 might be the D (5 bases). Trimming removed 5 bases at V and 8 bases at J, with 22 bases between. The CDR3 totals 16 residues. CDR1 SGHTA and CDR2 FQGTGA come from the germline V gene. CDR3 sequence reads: CASSLGAGMGLDEQFF. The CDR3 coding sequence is TGTGCCAGCAGCCTTGGCGCAGGGATGGGGTTGGATGAGCAGTTCTTC.

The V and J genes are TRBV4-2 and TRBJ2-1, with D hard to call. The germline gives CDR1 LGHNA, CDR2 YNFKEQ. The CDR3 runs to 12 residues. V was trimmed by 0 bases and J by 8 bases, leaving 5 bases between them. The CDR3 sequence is CASSQDMDEQFF. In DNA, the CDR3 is TGTGCCAGCAGCCAAGATATGGATGAGCAGTTCTTC.

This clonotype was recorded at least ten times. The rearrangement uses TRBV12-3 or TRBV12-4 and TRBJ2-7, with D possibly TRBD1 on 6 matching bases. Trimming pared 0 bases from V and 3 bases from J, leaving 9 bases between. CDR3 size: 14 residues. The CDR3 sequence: CASSLARRGYEQYF. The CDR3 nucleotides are TGTGCCAGCAGTTTAGCGCGCAGGGGCTACGAGCAGTACTTC.

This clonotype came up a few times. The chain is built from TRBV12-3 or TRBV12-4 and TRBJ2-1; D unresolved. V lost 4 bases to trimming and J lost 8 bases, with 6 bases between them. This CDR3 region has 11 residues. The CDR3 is CASSWSHEQFF. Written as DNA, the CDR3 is TGTGCCAGCAGTTGGAGCCATGAGCAGTTCTTC.

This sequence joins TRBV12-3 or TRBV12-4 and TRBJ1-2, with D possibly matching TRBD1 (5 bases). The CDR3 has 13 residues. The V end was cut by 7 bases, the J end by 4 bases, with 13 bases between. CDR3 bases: TGTGCCAGCACCCAACAGGAGTTCTATGGCTACACCTTC. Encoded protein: CASTQQEFYGYTF.

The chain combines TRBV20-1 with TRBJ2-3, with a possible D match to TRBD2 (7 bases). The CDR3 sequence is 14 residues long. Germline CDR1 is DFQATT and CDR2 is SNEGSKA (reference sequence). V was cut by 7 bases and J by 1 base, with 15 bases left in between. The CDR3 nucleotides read TGCAGTGGGGGGCCTAGCGGACGCACAGATACGCAGTATTTT. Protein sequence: CSGGPSGRTDTQYF.

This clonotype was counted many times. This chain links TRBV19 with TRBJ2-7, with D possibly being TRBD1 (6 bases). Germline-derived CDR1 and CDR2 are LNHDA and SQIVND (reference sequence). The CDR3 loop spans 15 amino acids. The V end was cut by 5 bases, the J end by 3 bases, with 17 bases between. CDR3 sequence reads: CASSYGQGPYYEQYF. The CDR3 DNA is TGTGCCAGTAGTTACGGCCAGGGGCCCTACTACGAGCAGTACTTC.

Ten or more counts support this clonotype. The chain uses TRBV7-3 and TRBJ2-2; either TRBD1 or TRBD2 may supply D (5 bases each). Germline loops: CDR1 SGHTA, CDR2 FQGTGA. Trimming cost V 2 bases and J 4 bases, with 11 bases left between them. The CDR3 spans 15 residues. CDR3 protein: CASSLARDGTGELFF. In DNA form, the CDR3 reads TGTGCCAGCAGCTTAGCCAGGGACGGCACCGGGGAGCTGTTTTTT. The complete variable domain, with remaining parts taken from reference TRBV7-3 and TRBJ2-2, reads GAGVSQTPSNKVTEKGKYVELRCDPISGHTALYWYRQSLGQGPEFLIYFQGTGAADDSGLPNDRFFAVRPEGSVSTLKIQRTERGDSAVYLCASSLARDGTGELFFGEGSRLTVL.

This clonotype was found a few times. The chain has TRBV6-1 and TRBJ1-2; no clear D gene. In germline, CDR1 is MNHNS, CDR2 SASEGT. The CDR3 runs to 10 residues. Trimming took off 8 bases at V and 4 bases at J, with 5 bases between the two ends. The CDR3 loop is CASYTYGYTF. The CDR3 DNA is TGTGCCAGCTACACCTATGGCTACACCTTC.

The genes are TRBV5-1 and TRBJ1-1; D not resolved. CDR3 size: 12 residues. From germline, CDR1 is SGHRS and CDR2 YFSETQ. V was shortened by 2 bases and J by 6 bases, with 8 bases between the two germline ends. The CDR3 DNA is TGCGCCAGCAGCTTAATTGACGCTGAAGCTTTCTTT. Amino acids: CASSLIDAEAFF.

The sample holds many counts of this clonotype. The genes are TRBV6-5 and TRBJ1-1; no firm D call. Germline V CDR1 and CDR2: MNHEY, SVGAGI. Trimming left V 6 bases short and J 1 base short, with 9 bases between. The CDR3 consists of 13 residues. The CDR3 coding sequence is TGTGCCAGCAGCTTGGCCACGAACACTGAAGCTTTCTTT. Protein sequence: CASSLATNTEAFF.

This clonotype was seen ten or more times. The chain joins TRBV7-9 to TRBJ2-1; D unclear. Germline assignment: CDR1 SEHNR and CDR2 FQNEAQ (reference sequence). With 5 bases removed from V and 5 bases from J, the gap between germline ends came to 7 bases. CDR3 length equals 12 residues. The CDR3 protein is CASSLQNNEQFF. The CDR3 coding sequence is TGTGCCAGCAGCCTACAGAACAATGAGCAGTTCTTC. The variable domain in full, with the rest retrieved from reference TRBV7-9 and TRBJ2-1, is DTGVSQNPRHKITKRGQNVTFRCDPISEHNRLYWYRQTLGQGPEFLTYFQNEAQLEKSRLLSDRFSAERPKGSFSTLEIQRTEQGDSAMYLCASSLQNNEQFFGPGTRLTVL.

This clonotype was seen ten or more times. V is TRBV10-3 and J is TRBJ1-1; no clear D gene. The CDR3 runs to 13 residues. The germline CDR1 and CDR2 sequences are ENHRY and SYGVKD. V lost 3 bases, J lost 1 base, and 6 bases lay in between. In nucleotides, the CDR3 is TGTGCCATCAGTGAAAAGGGGAACACTGAAGCTTTCTTT. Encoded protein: CAISEKGNTEAFF.

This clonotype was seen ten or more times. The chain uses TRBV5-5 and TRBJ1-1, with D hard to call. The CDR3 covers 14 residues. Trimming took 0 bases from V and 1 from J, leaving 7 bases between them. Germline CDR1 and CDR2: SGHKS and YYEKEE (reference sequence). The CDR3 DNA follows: TGTGCCAGCAGCTTGGACATATCGAACACTGAAGCTTTCTTT. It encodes CASSLDISNTEAFF.

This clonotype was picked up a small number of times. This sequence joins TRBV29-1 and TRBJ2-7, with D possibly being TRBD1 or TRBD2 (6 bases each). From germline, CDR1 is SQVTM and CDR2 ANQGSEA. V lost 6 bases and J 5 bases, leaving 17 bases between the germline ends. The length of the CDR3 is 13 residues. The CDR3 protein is CSVRTGARDEQYF. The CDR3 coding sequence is TGCAGCGTCCGGACGGGGGCTCGGGACGAGCAGTACTTC.

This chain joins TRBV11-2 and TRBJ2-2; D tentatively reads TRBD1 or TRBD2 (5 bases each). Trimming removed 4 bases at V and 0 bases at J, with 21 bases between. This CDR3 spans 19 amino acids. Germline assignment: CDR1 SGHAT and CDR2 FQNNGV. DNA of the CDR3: TGTGCCAGCAGCTGGTATGGGCTGACCGGGGCCACGAACACCGGGGAGCTGTTTTTT. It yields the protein CASSWYGLTGATNTGELFF.

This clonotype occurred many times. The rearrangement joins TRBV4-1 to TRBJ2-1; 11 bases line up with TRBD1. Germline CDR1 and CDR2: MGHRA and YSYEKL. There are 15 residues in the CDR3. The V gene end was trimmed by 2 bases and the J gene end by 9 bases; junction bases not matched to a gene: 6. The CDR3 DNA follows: TGCGCCAGCAGCCAATCTGGACAGGGGGCCGGTGAGCAGTTCTTC. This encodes CASSQSGQGAGEQFF.

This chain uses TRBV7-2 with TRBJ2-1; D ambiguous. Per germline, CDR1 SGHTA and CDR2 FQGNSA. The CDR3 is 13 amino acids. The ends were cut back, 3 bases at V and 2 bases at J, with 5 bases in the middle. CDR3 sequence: CASSFTAYNEQFF. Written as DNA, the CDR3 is TGTGCCAGCAGCTTTACGGCCTACAATGAGCAGTTCTTC.

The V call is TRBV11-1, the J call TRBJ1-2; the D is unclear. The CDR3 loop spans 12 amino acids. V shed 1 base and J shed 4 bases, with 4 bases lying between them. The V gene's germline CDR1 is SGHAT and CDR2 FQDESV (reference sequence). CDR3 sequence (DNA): TGTGCCAGCAGCTTAGATGTCTATGGCTACACCTTC. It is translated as CASSLDVYGYTF.

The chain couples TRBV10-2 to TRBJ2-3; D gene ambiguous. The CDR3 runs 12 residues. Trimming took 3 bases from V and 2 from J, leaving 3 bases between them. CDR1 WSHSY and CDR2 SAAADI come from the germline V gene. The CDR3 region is CASSDNTDTQYF. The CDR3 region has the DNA TGCGCCAGCAGTGACAACACAGATACGCAGTATTTT.

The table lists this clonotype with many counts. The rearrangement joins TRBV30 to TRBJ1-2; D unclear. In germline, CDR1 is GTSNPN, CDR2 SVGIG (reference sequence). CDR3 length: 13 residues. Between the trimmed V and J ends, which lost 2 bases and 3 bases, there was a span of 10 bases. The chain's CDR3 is CAWSSMSHYGYTF. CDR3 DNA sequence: TGTGCCTGGAGTAGTATGTCCCACTATGGCTACACCTTC.